This T cell receptor (beta chain) is from a study of PD-1 blockade in classical Hodgkin lymphoma (TCRdb year 2020). In the study overall: Nivolumab dosing was 3 mg/kg intravenously every 2 weeks, continuing until either disease progression or unacceptable toxicity. The study used TCR beta sequencing and CyTOF to define a peripheral blood immune signature of response to PD-1 blockade in classical Hodgkin lymphoma.

The sample's time point label, decoded: cycle 2 day 1 (C2D1) of nivolumab. Every trial patient had relapsed after autologous stem cell transplantation, and cohorts A, B and C differed in prior brentuximab vedotin exposure. A total of roughly 57 patients with relapsed/refractory classical Hodgkin lymphoma made up the trial cohort, and each patient's best overall response was complete response, partial response or progressive disease. Trial patients were treated with single-agent nivolumab in the multi-cohort phase II CheckMate 205 trial. An independent review committee assessed best overall response using the 2007 International Working Group response criteria. Trial PBMCs were collected just before the start of nivolumab (C1D1) and during therapy at cycle 2 day 1 and cycle 4 day 1. Peripheral blood was collected in 8 mL Vacutainer Cell Preparation Tubes, from which PBMCs were isolated by centrifugation and then cryopreserved.

CDR1 and CDR2 are read off the germline V gene as MDHEN and SYDVKM. Trimming removed 5 bases from V and 6 bases from J, leaving 10 bases between the germline ends. The CDR3, cysteine through phenylalanine, is 13 amino acids long. Of the read, only the CDR3 DNA is kept; its 39 bases are in frame from base 1. A remark on this clone: What antigen it recognizes has not been identified. Base qualities are not at hand, and no much larger clone is one base apart.

General findings and caveats noted by the study authors: The study was limited to a single clinical trial cohort, and causes of repertoire differences, possibly disease activity or prior therapy, remained undefined. Newly diagnosed patients were reported to have lower baseline TCR diversity than healthy donors, and relapsed/refractory patients were reported to have lower baseline TCR diversity still. Among trial patients, those achieving complete response had baseline diversity similar to that of newly diagnosed patients, while diversity was significantly lower in partial responders and progressors. By C4D1, a significant rise was seen in CD4+ TCR diversity but not in CD8+ TCR diversity (p=0.0027 vs p=0.16), and the rise was most apparent among complete responders (p=0.02). Diversity was lower in patients who began nivolumab less than 1 year after ASCT, so these patients were left out of later analyses to avoid confounding by immune reconstitution.

Genomic DNA was extracted with the Qiagen DNeasy kit from unsorted PBMCs and from negatively selected CD4+ and CD8+ fractions. TCR beta CDR3 regions were subjected to amplification by immunoSEQ multiplex PCR with primers that anneal to V and J segments. Amplification bias was minimized using a synthetic immune receptor repertoire, and residual bias was removed computationally after sequencing. For the original study's pipeline: Repertoire diversity was quantified as the Shannon entropy index using custom Python scripts. Unsorted, CD4+ and CD8+ repertoires were analyzed separately, except in combined analyses where CD4+ and CD8+ sequences were merged in silico. A clone counted as expanded when the clone's frequency after treatment rose at least 2-fold relative to C1D1, and clones undetected at baseline were given a pseudocount of 0.5. Clones with 0 or 1 copy at C1D1 were defined as singleton clones, while clones with 2 or more copies were defined as non-singleton clones. Clones expanded in unsorted samples were labelled as CD4+, CD8+ or unknown by matching protein sequences in sorted samples from the same patient. Wilcoxon tests on paired samples were used to test changes in diversity from C1D1 to C4D1. Sourced from immuneACCESS, this table was stored by TCRdb with only in-frame sequences that have V and J called. A share of the clones is absent; for the studies checked, an unresolved V gene accounts for under half, and the remainder has no known explanation. V and J calls and clone size are copied from that table; D and trimming were computed from the DNA. The table for this sample lists about 7,300 clones; over 60% of them were counted only once. 35% to 55% of the sample is in the top ten clones.

The TCR originated in a human donor with classical Hodgkin lymphoma. The chain is assembled from TRBV28 and TRBJ1-4; TRBD1 could be the D gene, as 5 bases match. The sequencing used peripheral blood mononuclear cells (PBMCs), collected before the second cycle of nivolumab. The DNA sequence reads TGTGCCAGCAGTCAGGGCAGTTATGAAAAACTGTTTTTT. This translates into CASSQGSYEKLFF.